The rows below give T cell receptor beta chains drawn from one sample of a study of shared clonotypes between healthy human individuals. Using immunoSEQ multiplex PCR, the repertoire was profiled, and TCRdb retains in-frame clones only, with some absent. The table shows fewer than 1.4 million clones, with 78% occurring only once. The sequenced sample was memory CD4+ T cells from PBMCs. These receptor sequences come from a man aged 18 to 30 in good health. Some clones in this sample may be carry-over from other donors' samples. The CDR3 runs from the conserved cysteine through the conserved F or W. The order of the fields is V gene, J gene, D gene, clone size, CDR3 protein, CDR3 DNA. A D gene is named only where the DNA matches it firmly. Size is omitted from some rows. Given values are once, few, many or a class for expanded clones.

v_call: TRBV11-1; j_call: TRBJ1-2; d_call: NA; clone_size: NA; cdr3_aa: CASSASQGYGYTF; cdr3_nt: TGTGCCAGCAGCGCGTCTCAGGGGTATGGCTACACCTTC
v_call: TRBV6-1; j_call: TRBJ1-3; d_call: TRBD1; clone_size: NA; cdr3_aa: CASSETGGWSGNTIYF; cdr3_nt: TGTGCCAGCAGTGAAACAGGGGGATGGTCTGGAAACACCATATATTTT
v_call: TRBV29-1; j_call: TRBJ2-2; d_call: NA; clone_size: NA; cdr3_aa: CSVGRFTGELFF; cdr3_nt: TGCAGCGTTGGGCGGTTCACCGGGGAGCTGTTTTTT
v_call: TRBV9; j_call: TRBJ1-2; d_call: TRBD1; clone_size: NA; cdr3_aa: CASSVVGGGYTF; cdr3_nt: TGTGCCAGCAGCGTAGTAGGGGGCGGCTACACCTTC
v_call: TRBV28; j_call: TRBJ1-3; d_call: NA; clone_size: NA; cdr3_aa: CASSPTGAGNTIYF; cdr3_nt: TGTGCCAGCAGCCCTACAGGAGCTGGAAACACCATATATTTT
v_call: TRBV7-3; j_call: TRBJ1-1; d_call: NA; clone_size: NA; cdr3_aa: CASSLLGGRNTEAFF; cdr3_nt: TGTGCCAGCAGCTTATTGGGGGGTCGGAACACTGAAGCTTTCTTT
v_call: TRBV5-1; j_call: TRBJ2-1; d_call: NA; clone_size: NA; cdr3_aa: CASSTTSQGYNEQFF; cdr3_nt: TGCGCCAGCAGCACTACCTCTCAGGGGTACAATGAGCAGTTCTTC
v_call: TRBV30; j_call: TRBJ1-3; d_call: NA; clone_size: NA; cdr3_aa: CAWESGFSGNTIYF; cdr3_nt: TGTGCCTGGGAATCCGGGTTCTCTGGAAACACCATATATTTT
v_call: TRBV28; j_call: TRBJ2-5; d_call: TRBD1; clone_size: NA; cdr3_aa: CASRNGQGERYF; cdr3_nt: TGTGCCAGCAGAAACGGACAGGGGGAACGGTACTTC
v_call: TRBV7-9; j_call: TRBJ1-3; d_call: TRBD1; clone_size: NA; cdr3_aa: CASSLTGVGNTIYF; cdr3_nt: TGTGCCAGCAGCTTGACAGGGGTCGGAAACACCATATATTTT
v_call: TRBV4-1; j_call: TRBJ1-5; d_call: TRBD1; clone_size: few; cdr3_aa: CASSSIDREHQPQHF; cdr3_nt: TGCGCCAGCAGCTCGATAGACAGGGAACATCAGCCCCAGCATTTT
v_call: TRBV28; j_call: TRBJ1-1; d_call: NA; clone_size: NA; cdr3_aa: CASSLSGGVISTEAFF; cdr3_nt: TGTGCCAGCAGTTTATCGGGGGGCGTAATTTCCACTGAAGCTTTCTTT
v_call: TRBV20-1; j_call: TRBJ2-4; d_call: NA; clone_size: NA; cdr3_aa: CSATPQNIQYF; cdr3_nt: TGCAGTGCCACCCCCCAAAACATTCAGTACTTC
v_call: TRBV7-8; j_call: TRBJ2-5; d_call: NA; clone_size: many; cdr3_aa: CASSRDGSRETQYF; cdr3_nt: TGTGCCAGCAGCAGGGACGGGAGCAGAGAGACCCAGTACTTC
v_call: TRBV28; j_call: TRBJ2-7; d_call: TRBD2; clone_size: NA; cdr3_aa: CASSRRGGGNEQYF; cdr3_nt: TGTGCCAGCAGTCGCCGGGGGGGAGGGAACGAGCAGTACTTC
v_call: TRBV6-1; j_call: TRBJ2-3; d_call: TRBD2; clone_size: NA; cdr3_aa: CASSERGIAGGPRTDTQYF; cdr3_nt: TGTGCCAGCAGTGAAAGGGGTATAGCGGGAGGGCCGAGGACAGATACGCAGTATTTT
v_call: TRBV30; j_call: TRBJ2-2; d_call: TRBD2; clone_size: NA; cdr3_aa: CAWGLARRTGELFF; cdr3_nt: TGTGCCTGGGGACTAGCGCGGCGGACCGGGGAGCTGTTTTTT
v_call: TRBV18; j_call: TRBJ2-7; d_call: TRBD1; clone_size: NA; cdr3_aa: CASSRTRTGYHEQYF; cdr3_nt: TGTGCCAGCTCACGAACGCGGACAGGGTACCACGAGCAGTACTTC
v_call: TRBV29-1; j_call: TRBJ2-3; d_call: NA; clone_size: NA; cdr3_aa: CSVVGRGTDTQYF; cdr3_nt: TGCAGCGTTGTTGGCAGGGGCACAGATACGCAGTATTTT
v_call: TRBV6-5; j_call: TRBJ2-7; d_call: TRBD1; clone_size: NA; cdr3_aa: CASSYPDRGQYEQYF; cdr3_nt: TGTGCCAGCAGTTACCCCGACAGGGGGCAGTACGAGCAGTACTTC
v_call: TRBV6-6; j_call: TRBJ2-7; d_call: TRBD2; clone_size: NA; cdr3_aa: CASSYTTSGTYEQYF; cdr3_nt: TGTGCCAGCAGTTACACGACTAGCGGAACCTACGAGCAGTACTTC
v_call: TRBV7-2; j_call: TRBJ2-7; d_call: TRBD2; clone_size: NA; cdr3_aa: CASSEGWGRVEQYF; cdr3_nt: TGTGCCAGCAGCGAGGGCTGGGGGAGGGTCGAGCAGTACTTC
v_call: TRBV28; j_call: TRBJ2-7; d_call: NA; clone_size: once; cdr3_aa: CASSGTRQYF; cdr3_nt: TGTGCCAGCAGTGGTACTCGGCAGTACTTC
v_call: TRBV11-3; j_call: TRBJ2-2; d_call: NA; clone_size: NA; cdr3_aa: CASSLGQAGFSGELFF; cdr3_nt: TGTGCCAGCAGCTTAGGTCAGGCGGGATTTTCCGGGGAGCTGTTTTTT
v_call: TRBV11-2; j_call: TRBJ2-2; d_call: NA; clone_size: NA; cdr3_aa: CASLVGANTGELFF; cdr3_nt: TGTGCCAGTCTAGTGGGGGCGAACACCGGGGAGCTGTTTTTT
v_call: TRBV6-1; j_call: TRBJ1-1; d_call: NA; clone_size: NA; cdr3_aa: CASSAQGRLNTEAFF; cdr3_nt: TGTGCCAGCAGTGCCCAGGGACGGTTGAACACTGAAGCTTTCTTT
v_call: TRBV7-2; j_call: TRBJ2-6; d_call: TRBD1; clone_size: NA; cdr3_aa: CASRVGQGASGANVLTF; cdr3_nt: TGTGCCAGCAGGGTGGGACAGGGGGCTTCTGGGGCCAACGTCCTGACTTTC
v_call: TRBV4-2; j_call: TRBJ2-6; d_call: NA; clone_size: few; cdr3_aa: CASSQTGSGALGANVLTF; cdr3_nt: TGTGCCAGCAGCCAAACCGGGTCAGGGGCCCTCGGGGCCAACGTCCTGACTTTC
v_call: TRBV29-1; j_call: TRBJ1-1; d_call: TRBD1; clone_size: NA; cdr3_aa: CSVDKTGGVAEAFF; cdr3_nt: TGCAGCGTGGATAAAACAGGGGGAGTTGCGGAAGCTTTCTTT
v_call: TRBV7-2; j_call: TRBJ2-7; d_call: TRBD1; clone_size: NA; cdr3_aa: CASSLAGQGGYEQYF; cdr3_nt: TGTGCCAGCAGCTTAGCGGGACAGGGGGGCTACGAGCAGTACTTC
v_call: TRBV2; j_call: TRBJ2-5; d_call: TRBD1; clone_size: once; cdr3_aa: CASSDDGQVGPRDPYF; cdr3_nt: TGTGCCAGCAGTGATGACGGACAGGTGGGGCCAAGAGACCCGTACTTC
v_call: TRBV11-2; j_call: TRBJ1-5; d_call: NA; clone_size: NA; cdr3_aa: CASSSGFSDQPQHF; cdr3_nt: TGTGCCAGCAGTTCAGGGTTCAGCGATCAGCCCCAGCATTTT
v_call: TRBV18; j_call: TRBJ1-4; d_call: NA; clone_size: NA; cdr3_aa: CASSQQAMDAEKLFF; cdr3_nt: TGTGCCAGCTCACAACAAGCTATGGATGCTGAAAAACTGTTTTTT
v_call: TRBV7-2; j_call: TRBJ1-2; d_call: NA; clone_size: NA; cdr3_aa: CASSLGGANYGYTF; cdr3_nt: TGTGCCAGCAGCTTAGGGGGTGCCAACTATGGCTACACCTTC
v_call: TRBV12-5; j_call: TRBJ2-5; d_call: NA; clone_size: NA; cdr3_aa: CASGLSGGDETQYF; cdr3_nt: TGTGCTAGTGGTTTGTCAGGGGGGGACGAGACCCAGTACTTC
v_call: TRBV29-1; j_call: TRBJ2-5; d_call: NA; clone_size: NA; cdr3_aa: CSVAVDQETQYF; cdr3_nt: TGCAGCGTTGCGGTAGACCAAGAGACCCAGTACTTC
v_call: TRBV6-6; j_call: TRBJ2-3; d_call: NA; clone_size: NA; cdr3_aa: CASSYPGLGTDTQYF; cdr3_nt: TGTGCCAGCAGTTACCCAGGCTTGGGCACAGATACGCAGTATTTT
v_call: TRBV2; j_call: TRBJ1-4; d_call: NA; clone_size: NA; cdr3_aa: CASRSGLTNEKLFF; cdr3_nt: TGTGCCAGCAGATCCGGCCTCACTAATGAAAAACTGTTTTTT
v_call: TRBV7-8; j_call: TRBJ2-1; d_call: NA; clone_size: NA; cdr3_aa: CASSIIGVEQFF; cdr3_nt: TGTGCCAGCAGCATCATTGGGGTTGAGCAGTTCTTC
v_call: TRBV4-3; j_call: TRBJ2-6; d_call: NA; clone_size: NA; cdr3_aa: CASSQEGGSGANVLTF; cdr3_nt: TGCGCCAGCAGCCAAGAAGGGGGGTCTGGGGCCAACGTCCTGACTTTC
v_call: TRBV6-5; j_call: TRBJ2-2; d_call: TRBD1; clone_size: NA; cdr3_aa: CASRGQGPGELFF; cdr3_nt: TGTGCCAGCAGGGGACAGGGACCCGGGGAGCTGTTTTTT
v_call: TRBV2; j_call: TRBJ2-6; d_call: TRBD1; clone_size: NA; cdr3_aa: CASRRQGTGANVLTF; cdr3_nt: TGTGCCAGCCGCCGACAGGGCACTGGGGCCAACGTCCTGACTTTC